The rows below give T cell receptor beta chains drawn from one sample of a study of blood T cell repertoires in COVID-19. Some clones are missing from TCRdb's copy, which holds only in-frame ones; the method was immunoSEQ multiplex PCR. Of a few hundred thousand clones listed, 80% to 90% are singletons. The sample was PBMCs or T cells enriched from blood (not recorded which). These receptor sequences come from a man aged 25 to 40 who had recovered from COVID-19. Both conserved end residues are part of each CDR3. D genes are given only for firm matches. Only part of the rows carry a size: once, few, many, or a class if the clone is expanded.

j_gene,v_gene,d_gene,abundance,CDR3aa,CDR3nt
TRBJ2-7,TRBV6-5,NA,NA,CASGAGGGPEQYF,TGTGCCAGCGGGGCTGGAGGGGGCCCCGAGCAGTACTTC
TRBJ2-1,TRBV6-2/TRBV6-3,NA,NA,CASSYGVSSYNEQFF,TGTGCCAGCAGTTATGGTGTTAGCTCCTACAATGAGCAGTTCTTC
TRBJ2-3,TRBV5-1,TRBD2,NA,CASSSGVAGVSTDTQYF,TGCGCCAGCAGCTCGGGCGTAGCGGGGGTTTCCACAGATACGCAGTATTTT
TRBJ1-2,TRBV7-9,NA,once,CASSPFPGEKSGYTF,TGTGCCAGCAGCCCTTTCCCCGGGGAAAAGTCTGGCTACACCTTC
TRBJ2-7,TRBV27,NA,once,CASSLGHRTYEQYF,TGTGCCAGCAGTTTAGGACACCGCACCTACGAGCAGTACTTC
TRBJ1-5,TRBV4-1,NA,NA,CASSQDYYQPQHF,TGCGCCAGCAGCCAAGATTACTACCAGCCCCAGCATTTT
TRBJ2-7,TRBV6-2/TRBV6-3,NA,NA,CASSRWSYYEQYF,TGTGCCAGCAGTCGGTGGTCCTACTACGAGCAGTACTTC
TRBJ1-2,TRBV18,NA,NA,CASSPGSNYGYTF,TGTGCCAGCTCACCGGGGAGTAACTATGGCTACACCTTC
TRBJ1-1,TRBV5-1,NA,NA,CASSLGAMNTEAFF,TGCGCCAGCAGCTTGGGAGCCATGAACACTGAAGCTTTCTTT
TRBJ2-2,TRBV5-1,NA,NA,CASMAEDSTGELFF,TGCGCCAGTATGGCTGAGGACTCCACCGGGGAGCTGTTTTTT
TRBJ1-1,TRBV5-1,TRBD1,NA,CASSLQGARSTEAFF,TGCGCCAGCAGCTTACAGGGGGCGCGGAGCACTGAAGCTTTCTTT
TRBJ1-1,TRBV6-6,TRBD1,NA,CASSYRTGGFGTEAFF,TGTGCCAGCAGTTACCGGACAGGGGGGTTTGGCACTGAAGCTTTCTTT
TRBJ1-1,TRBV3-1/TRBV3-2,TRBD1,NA,CASSQDRIDRGLTSTEAFF,TGTGCCAGCAGCCAAGATCGAATCGACAGGGGTCTTACTAGCACTGAAGCTTTCTTT
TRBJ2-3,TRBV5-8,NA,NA,CASTGLTDTQYF,TGTGCCAGCACGGGACTCACAGATACGCAGTATTTT
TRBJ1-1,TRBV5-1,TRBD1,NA,CASNVDRVSAEAFF,TGCGCCAGCAACGTGGACAGGGTTTCTGCTGAAGCTTTCTTT
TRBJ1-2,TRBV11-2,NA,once,CASSLYQGTASGYTF,TGTGCCAGCAGCCTATACCAGGGGACCGCATCGGGCTACACCTTC
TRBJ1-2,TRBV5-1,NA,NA,CASSFVADRYGYTF,TGCGCCAGCAGCTTCGTAGCAGACCGATATGGCTACACCTTC
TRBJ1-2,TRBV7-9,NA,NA,CASSQITRDGYTF,TGTGCCAGCAGCCAGATTACCAGGGATGGCTACACCTTC
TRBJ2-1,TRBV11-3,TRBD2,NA,CASSPRGRDDEQFF,TGTGCCAGCAGCCCCCGGGGGAGGGACGATGAGCAGTTCTTC
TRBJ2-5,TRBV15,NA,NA,CATSRDRGIRETQYF,TGTGCCACCAGCAGAGATAGGGGAATTCGGGAGACCCAGTACTTC
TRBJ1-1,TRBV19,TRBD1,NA,CASSDRGLGTEAFF,TGTGCCAGTAGCGACAGGGGTCTGGGCACTGAAGCTTTCTTT
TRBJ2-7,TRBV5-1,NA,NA,CASSPSLDRLTYEQYF,TGCGCCAGCAGTCCTTCCTTAGACAGGCTCACCTACGAGCAGTACTTC
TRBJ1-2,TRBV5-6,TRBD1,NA,CASSFTTGRDRDLYGYTF,TGTGCCAGCAGCTTCACAACGGGCCGGGACAGGGATCTCTATGGCTACACCTTC
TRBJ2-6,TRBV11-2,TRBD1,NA,CASSLDNYGTGGANVLTF,TGTGCCAGCAGCTTAGATAATTATGGGACAGGGGGCGCCAACGTCCTGACTTTC
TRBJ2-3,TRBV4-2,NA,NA,CASSQGLGGQADTQYF,TGTGCCAGCAGCCAGGGCTTGGGGGGGCAGGCAGATACGCAGTATTTT
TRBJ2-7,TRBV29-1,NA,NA,CSAQGRVSYEQYF,TGCAGCGCCCAGGGGAGGGTCTCCTACGAGCAGTACTTC
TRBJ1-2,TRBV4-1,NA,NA,CASSQDLVDGYTF,TGCGCCAGCAGCCAAGATCTGGTAGATGGCTACACCTTC
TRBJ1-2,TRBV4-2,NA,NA,CASSQDRRQTYGYTF,TGTGCCAGCAGCCAAGATCGTAGACAGACCTATGGCTACACCTTC
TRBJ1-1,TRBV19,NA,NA,CASKDTNRNTEAFF,TGTGCCAGTAAGGATACCAACAGGAACACTGAAGCTTTCTTT
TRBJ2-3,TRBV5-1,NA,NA,CASSLLLSSPTDTQYF,TGCGCCAGCAGCTTGCTACTCTCCTCTCCCACAGATACGCAGTATTTT
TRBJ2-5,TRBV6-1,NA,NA,CASSEARLGAYF,TGTGCCAGCAGTGAAGCGCGGTTAGGGGCATACTTC